This entry lists 18 T cell receptor beta chains sequenced from one sample in a study of beta chain features in type 1 diabetes. Study-wide points: Type 1 diabetes patients had moderately but significantly shorter TCRB CDR3s in all four CD4+ subsets.

The isolated RNA, all of it, was reverse transcribed, so expressed TCRB transcripts were what got sequenced. Data came from immunoSEQ multiplex PCR; TCRdb stores just in-frame clones and leaves some out. In the table there are roughly 160,000 clones, around 8.4% of which are singletons. These receptors are not linked to any known antigen. The sequenced material came from central memory CD4+ T cells from blood. The source is a woman in her late teens or twenties with type 1 diabetes.

The genes are TRBV6-5 and TRBJ1-2; tentatively, D is TRBD1 (5 bases). Germline CDR1 and CDR2: MNHEY and SVGAGI. The V end lost 8 bases, the J end lost 4 bases, and 11 bases lay between the germline ends. The CDR3 totals 12 residues. The CDR3 DNA sequence: TGTGCCAGCCGGGTCGGGGGCTATGGCTACACCTTC. This translates into CASRVGGYGYTF.

The table lists this clone with a few counts. The J gene is TRBJ1-2, the V gene TRBV29-1; D might be TRBD1 (6 bases). Trimming shortened V by 1 base and J by 8 bases, and 17 bases separated the two germline ends. Germline CDR1 reads SQVTM; CDR2 reads ANQGSEA. CDR3 length: 14 amino acids. In nucleotides, the CDR3 is TGCAGCGTTGAAGGAGGCTGGGCAGGGGAAGGCTACACCTTC. Amino acid sequence: CSVEGGWAGEGYTF.

This clone was counted between two and nine times. The CDR3 region is CASSQRTDGYGYTF. The CDR3, as DNA: TGCGCCAGCAGCCAGCGGACAGATGGCTATGGCTACACCTTC. This chain uses TRBV5-1 with TRBJ1-2, with D possibly TRBD1 on 6 matching bases. The V and J ends lost 4 bases and 4 bases respectively, with 14 bases between them. Germline lookup yields CDR1 SGHRS and CDR2 YFSETQ. The CDR3 consists of 14 residues.

The chain links TRBV4-2 to TRBJ2-1; possibly TRBD1 for D (5 bases). Germline V lookup: CDR1 LGHNA, CDR2 YNFKEQ. CDR3 length equals 16 residues. Trimming took off 4 bases at V and 1 base at J, with 14 bases between the two ends. Here the CDR3 reads CASSPDSYSSYNEQFF. The DNA for the CDR3 is TGTGCCAGCAGCCCCGACAGTTACTCTTCCTACAATGAGCAGTTCTTC.

The rearrangement links TRBV18 to TRBJ2-2; 9 positions match TRBD2. Germline values: CDR1 KGHSH, CDR2 LQKENI. The CDR3 is 15 amino acids. With V trimmed by 6 bases and J by 1 base, 3 bases remained unmatched. The CDR3 sequence is CASSTSGLNTGELFF. DNA for the CDR3: TGTGCCAGCTCGACTAGCGGATTGAACACCGGGGAGCTGTTTTTT.

This clone turned up a few times. This chain links TRBV5-1 with TRBJ2-7; 8 nucleotides match TRBD1. Germline V lookup: CDR1 SGHRS, CDR2 YFSETQ. Trimming removed 2 bases from V and 5 bases from J; junction bases left unmatched: 3. This CDR3 is 13 amino acids long. This CDR3 reads CASSLGQGNEQYF. CDR3 DNA: TGCGCCAGCAGCTTAGGACAGGGAAACGAGCAGTACTTC. Using reference TRBV5-1 and TRBJ2-7 for the parts outside the CDR3, the full variable domain is KAGVTQTPRYLIKTRGQQVTLSCSPISGHRSVSWYQQTPGQGLQFLFEYFSETQRNKGNFPGRFSGRQFSNSRSEMNVSTLELGDSALYLCASSLGQGNEQYFGPGTRLTVT.

This clone was found a few times. The rearrangement uses TRBV6-5 and TRBJ2-7; D is unresolved. The V gene lost 5 bases and the J gene lost 4 bases, with 18 bases spanning the gap. Germline-derived CDR1 and CDR2 are MNHEY and SVGAGI. The CDR3 totals 15 residues. The chain's CDR3 is CASSPTHSSPYEQYF. CDR3 in DNA: TGTGCCAGCAGTCCGACACACTCTTCTCCTTACGAGCAGTACTTC.

This clone was detected a few times. The genes are TRBV10-3 and TRBJ2-6; the match to TRBD2 covers 12 bases. The CDR3 runs 21 residues. Germline CDR1 and CDR2: ENHRY and SYGVKD. J was trimmed by 1 base and V by 4 bases; bases with no gene match: 14. CDR3 protein: CAISGSPGRLAGESGANVLTF. The CDR3 bases are TGTGCCATCAGTGGGTCACCAGGACGACTAGCGGGAGAATCTGGGGCCAACGTCCTGACTTTC.

This clone showed up just a few times. The V and J genes are TRBV11-3 and TRBJ1-5; 9 bases agree with TRBD1. The junction had 6 bases not matched to a gene; V was cut back by 5 bases and J by 4 bases. Germline CDR1 and CDR2: SGHNT and YENEEA. The CDR3 is 15 residues long. The CDR3 spells CASSAGTGKNQPQHF. The CDR3 DNA sequence: TGTGCCAGCAGCGCTGGGACAGGGAAAAATCAGCCCCAGCATTTT.

This clone has only a few counts. The V and J genes are TRBV30 and TRBJ1-5; D remains ambiguous. Trimming took off 1 base at V and 7 bases at J, with 11 bases between the two ends. The CDR3 length is 13 residues. Germline CDR1 is GTSNPN and CDR2 is SVGIG (reference sequence). In DNA form, the CDR3 reads TGTGCCTGGAGTGGAGGGCAGATCCAGCCCCAGCATTTT. Translation gives CAWSGGQIQPQHF.

This clone came up many times. The J gene is TRBJ2-7, the V gene TRBV28; 9 bases map to TRBD1. Germline trimming cut 4 bases from V and 2 bases from J; bases unmatched to any gene: 3. This CDR3 has 14 amino acids. Germline values: CDR1 MDHEN, CDR2 SYDVKM. CDR3 DNA: TGTGCCAGCAGTTCCGGGACAGGGCCCTACGAGCAGTACTTC. Translation gives CASSSGTGPYEQYF.

The chain uses TRBV30 and TRBJ2-1, with TRBD2 matching 7 bases. CDR3 length equals 14 residues. Trimming cost V 8 bases and J 3 bases; bases outside gene matches: 10. Germline values: CDR1 GTSNPN, CDR2 SVGIG (reference sequence). The CDR3 sequence: CATRGDYHYNEQFF. The CDR3 DNA reads as TGTGCCACAAGAGGGGACTATCACTACAATGAGCAGTTCTTC.

The rearrangement links TRBV9 to TRBJ2-4; D is undetermined. CDR3 length: 16 residues. V dropped 1 base and J dropped 0 bases, with 11 bases sitting between them. Germline CDR1 and CDR2: SGDLS and YYNGEE. The CDR3 reads CASSVRRNLAKNIQYF. The CDR3, as DNA: TGTGCCAGCAGCGTAAGGCGGAACCTAGCCAAAAACATTCAGTACTTC.

This clone was counted between two and nine times. The CDR3 DNA follows: TGTGCCAGCACACAGGGCTCGAACACCGGGGAGCTGTTTTTT. Protein: CASTQGSNTGELFF. The V and J genes are TRBV6-5 and TRBJ2-2, with a weak D call TRBD1 (6 bases). The V end lost 7 bases, the J end lost 0 bases, and 9 bases lay between the germline ends. Germline V CDR1 and CDR2: MNHEY, SVGAGI. This CDR3 is 14 amino acids long.

This clone was seen repeatedly, ten times or more. The chain links TRBV7-2 to TRBJ2-1; a possible D gene is TRBD1 (5 bases). This CDR3 is built from 14 residues. V lost 7 bases, J lost 3 bases, and 13 bases lay in between. CDR1 is SGHTA, CDR2 FQGNSA, per germline. The CDR3 nucleotides are TGTGCCAGCACAAAGCTAGACAGCTACAATGAGCAGTTCTTC. Translated: CASTKLDSYNEQFF.

Comments on this clone: Being one base from a much bigger clone, this may be a read error. J is TRBJ2-2 and V is TRBV11-3; D unclear. The germline CDR1 and CDR2 sequences are SGHNT and YENEEA. The CDR3 has 14 residues. Trimming took off 1 base at V and 2 bases at J, with 5 bases between the two ends. CDR3 DNA: TGTGCCAGCAGCTTAGGAGGAAACACCGGGGAGCTGTTTTTT. Amino acids: CASSLGGNTGELFF.

This clone was observed a few times. The V gene is TRBV18, the J gene TRBJ2-7; tentatively, D is TRBD1 (6 bases). Between the trimmed V and J ends, which lost 0 bases and 6 bases, there was a span of 15 bases. Germline values: CDR1 KGHSH, CDR2 LQKENI. The CDR3 runs 15 residues. Written as DNA, the CDR3 is TGTGCCAGCTCACCACCCGGGACATCCCGAACCGAGCAGTACTTC. This codes for CASSPPGTSRTEQYF.

This clone was counted between two and nine times. The rearrangement uses TRBV19 and TRBJ2-5; D is possibly TRBD1 (6 bases). Germline V gene sequence: CDR1 LNHDA, CDR2 SQIVND (reference sequence). The CDR3 spans 13 residues. Trimming pared 6 bases from V and 5 bases from J, leaving 13 bases between. This CDR3 is CASSTDRLETQYF. CDR3 nucleotide sequence: TGTGCCAGTAGCACGGACAGACTCGAGACCCAGTACTTC.